The 24 T cell receptor beta chains given below trace back to one sample, sequenced in a study of control samples from healthy donors and cancer patients (TCRdb year 2020). Receptor amplification or capture employed the immunoSEQ multiplex PCR assay. The source is immuneACCESS, and TCRdb retained only in-frame sequences with V and J called. Part of the clones is not carried over; for the studies checked, unresolved V genes explain less than half of this, and the remainder is unexplained. The sample data list some 140,000 clones, and about 88% of these were observed just once. The ten largest account for approximately 8.6% of the sample. Sequenced: blood. The source is a young woman in good health.

The chain recombines TRBV28 with TRBJ2-7; 8 bases match TRBD2. Germline trimming cut 3 bases from V and 2 bases from J; bases unmatched to any gene: 6. Per germline, CDR1 MDHEN and CDR2 SYDVKM. The CDR3 sequence is 15 residues long. CDR3 sequence: CASSFGGLGTYEQYF. The CDR3 bases are TGTGCCAGCAGTTTTGGGGGACTAGGGACCTACGAGCAGTACTTC.

The chain employs TRBV5-1 and TRBJ1-3, with unresolved D. Trimming cost V 2 bases and J 4 bases, with 16 bases left between them. This CDR3 contains 16 residues. Looked up from germline, CDR1 is SGHRS and CDR2 is YFSETQ. CDR3 loop: CASSFSGSTPGNTIYF. The DNA for the CDR3 is TGCGCCAGCAGCTTTAGCGGATCTACTCCCGGAAACACCATATATTTT.

V gene TRBV6-5 combines with J gene TRBJ1-1; a weak D match, TRBD1 (5 bases). V shed 4 bases and J shed 1 base, with 13 bases lying between them. This CDR3 is built from 15 residues. Per germline, CDR1 MNHEY and CDR2 SVGAGI. CDR3: CASSSQGGGNTEAFF. The DNA of the CDR3 is TGTGCCAGCAGTTCCCAGGGTGGGGGGAACACTGAAGCTTTCTTT.

This chain links TRBV5-1 with TRBJ1-5, with D uncertain. Trimming left V 1 base short and J 5 bases short, with 13 bases between. The CDR3 has 15 residues. From germline, CDR1 is SGHRS and CDR2 YFSETQ. In DNA form, the CDR3 reads TGCGCCAGCAGCTTGTTGGGGAGTACCGATCAGCCCCAGCATTTT. It yields the protein CASSLLGSTDQPQHF.

The chain employs TRBV19 and TRBJ2-3; 7 bases agree with TRBD2. The CDR3 is 15 amino acids. The V gene end was trimmed by 5 bases and the J gene end by 1 base; junction bases not matched to a gene: 6. Looked up from germline, CDR1 is LNHDA and CDR2 is SQIVND (reference sequence). The CDR3 reads CASSLRLAGTDTQYF. The DNA of the CDR3 is TGTGCCAGTAGTCTAAGGCTAGCGGGCACAGATACGCAGTATTTT.

Only one count was recorded for this clone. The V and J genes are TRBV28 and TRBJ2-5, with a weak D call TRBD2 (6 bases). Germline loops: CDR1 MDHEN, CDR2 SYDVKM. This CDR3 is built from 14 residues. The germline V and J ends were trimmed by 7 bases and 5 bases, with 17 bases remaining between them. CDR3 residues: CASTLGTLRETQYF. CDR3 DNA sequence: TGTGCCAGCACTCTCGGGACTTTGCGGGAGACCCAGTACTTC. Filled out from reference TRBV28 and TRBJ2-5, the complete variable domain reads DVKVTQSSRYLVKRTGEKVFLECVQDMDHENMFWYRQDPGLGLRLIYFSYDVKMKEKGDIPEGYSVSREKKERFSLILESASTNQTSMYLCASTLGTLRETQYFGPGTRLLVL.

This clone was seen a single time. This chain connects TRBV5-1 to TRBJ2-1; D not resolved. The germline CDR1 and CDR2 sequences are SGHRS and YFSETQ. V lost 4 bases and J lost 1, with 9 bases in between. The length of the CDR3 is 14 residues. The CDR3 DNA reads as TGCGCCAGCAGCCTACTTGGGTCCTACAATGAGCAGTTCTTC. It encodes CASSLLGSYNEQFF.

V usage is TRBV5-1 and J usage is TRBJ1-5; the D gene is possibly TRBD1 (5 bases). The V and J ends lost 2 bases and 2 bases respectively, with 11 bases between them. CDR3 length: 15 amino acids. Germline V CDR1 and CDR2: SGHRS, YFSETQ. CDR3 residues: CASSFGTTGNQPQHF. Written as DNA, the CDR3 is TGCGCCAGCAGCTTTGGGACTACTGGCAATCAGCCCCAGCATTTT.

The chain uses TRBV2 and TRBJ1-4; D is unclear. Germline assignment: CDR1 SNHLY and CDR2 FYNNEI. This CDR3 has 13 amino acids. Trimming pared 8 bases from V and 5 bases from J, leaving 12 bases between. CDR3 DNA sequence: TGTGCCAGCGAACGTCAGTTCAATGAAAAACTGTTTTTT. Encoded protein: CASERQFNEKLFF.

As to this clone: Other DNA sequences in this specimen translate into the identical CDR3. The chain couples TRBV30 to TRBJ1-5; 8 bases agree with TRBD1. Losses at the gene ends were 1 base for V and 2 bases for J; bases not matched to a gene: 1. Germline CDR1 reads GTSNPN; CDR2 reads SVGIG (reference sequence). The CDR3 is 14 amino acids. CDR3 protein: CAWSAGQGNQPQHF. CDR3 nucleotides: TGTGCCTGGAGTGCGGGACAGGGCAATCAGCCCCAGCATTTT.

The chain links TRBV5-1 to TRBJ1-1; D not resolved. V dropped 0 bases and J dropped 0 bases, with 9 bases sitting between them. The germline V gene encodes CDR1 SGHRS and CDR2 YFSETQ. This CDR3 is built from 15 residues. CDR3 sequence: CASSLAQSVNTEAFF. The CDR3 DNA reads TGCGCCAGCAGCTTGGCGCAGAGTGTGAACACTGAAGCTTTCTTT.

The rearrangement uses TRBV5-1 and TRBJ1-2; no definite D call. The CDR3 is made up of 15 amino acids. Trimming cost V 0 bases and J 3 bases, with 12 bases left between them. Per germline, CDR1 SGHRS and CDR2 YFSETQ. The CDR3 reads CASSLDWPGDYGYTF. The CDR3 DNA reads TGCGCCAGCAGCTTGGATTGGCCCGGCGACTATGGCTACACCTTC. The full variable domain, with the rest looked up from reference TRBV5-1 and TRBJ1-2, is KAGVTQTPRYLIKTRGQQVTLSCSPISGHRSVSWYQQTPGQGLQFLFEYFSETQRNKGNFPGRFSGRQFSNSRSEMNVSTLELGDSALYLCASSLDWPGDYGYTFGSGTRLTVV.

This clone was seen a handful of times. The chain has TRBV12-3 or TRBV12-4 and TRBJ2-3, with unresolved D. The CDR3 loop spans 13 amino acids. Deletions cut 4 bases from V and 2 bases from J, with 7 bases between. This CDR3 reads CASSSPPTDTQYF. The CDR3 nucleotides read TGTGCCAGCAGTTCCCCACCCACAGATACGCAGTATTTT.

The CDR3 DNA follows: TGTGCCAGCAGTTACCAGAGCGGATTATACAATGAGCAGTTCTTC. It specifies CASSYQSGLYNEQFF. The rearrangement joins TRBV6-5 to TRBJ2-1; TRBD2 might be the D (5 bases). This CDR3 is built from 15 residues. V was cut by 2 bases and J by 4 bases, with 12 bases left in between. The V gene's germline CDR1 is MNHEY and CDR2 SVGAGI.

The rearrangement links TRBV9 to TRBJ2-3, with a weak D call TRBD2 (6 bases). This CDR3 spans 18 amino acids. Germline assignment: CDR1 SGDLS and CDR2 YYNGEE. V was clipped by 0 bases and J by 0 bases, with 17 bases between them. The CDR3 here is CASSVGTTASESTDTQYF. CDR3 nucleotides: TGTGCCAGCAGCGTAGGAACCACAGCTAGCGAAAGCACAGATACGCAGTATTTT.

The chain has TRBV27 and TRBJ1-1; no definite D call. CDR1 MNHEY and CDR2 SMNVEV come from the germline V gene (reference sequence). The CDR3 has 14 residues. The ends were cut back, 2 bases at V and 2 bases at J, with 9 bases in the middle. The CDR3 bases are TGTGCCAGCAGTTTAGAAGGCCTTAACACTGAAGCTTTCTTT. The encoded protein is CASSLEGLNTEAFF.

The chain is built from TRBV3-1 (or the pseudogene TRBV3-2) and TRBJ1-4, with 8 positions matching TRBD1. Germline CDR1 and CDR2: LGHDT and YNNKEL (reference sequence). The CDR3 consists of 15 residues. Trimming removed 3 bases from V and 4 bases from J; junction bases left unmatched: 4. The chain's CDR3 is CASSQADRGNEKLFF. For the CDR3, the DNA is TGTGCCAGCAGCCAGGCAGACAGGGGTAATGAAAAACTGTTTTTT.

J is TRBJ1-1 and V is TRBV6-5, with 8 bases that match TRBD1. The J segment lost 1 base and the V segment lost 6 bases, leaving 4 bases of the junction unmatched. Germline CDR1 is MNHEY and CDR2 is SVGAGI. The CDR3 covers 14 residues. The CDR3 loop reads CASRGTGPNTEAFF. CDR3 nucleotide sequence: TGTGCCAGCAGGGGGACAGGCCCGAACACTGAAGCTTTCTTT.

The J gene is TRBJ2-7, the V gene TRBV18, with 11 nucleotides matching TRBD2. The J segment lost 2 bases and the V segment lost 5 bases, leaving 8 bases of the junction unmatched. Per germline, CDR1 KGHSH and CDR2 LQKENI. This CDR3 region has 16 residues. The chain's CDR3 is CASSGPLAGGTYEQYF. CDR3 coding DNA: TGTGCCAGCTCAGGCCCTCTAGCGGGGGGAACCTACGAGCAGTACTTC. Using reference TRBV18 and TRBJ2-7 for the parts outside the CDR3, the full variable domain is NAGVMQNPRHLVRRRGQEARLRCSPMKGHSHVYWYRQLPEEGLKFMVYLQKENIIDESGMPKERFSAEFPKEGPSILRIQQVVRGDSAAYFCASSGPLAGGTYEQYFGPGTRLTVT.

This clone appeared a single time. The genes are TRBV14 and TRBJ2-7; D might be TRBD2 (5 bases). This CDR3 comprises 13 residues. Germline V gives CDR1 SGHDN, CDR2 FVKESK. The V and J ends lost 1 base and 13 bases respectively, with 17 bases between them. The CDR3 coding sequence is TGTGCCAGCAGCCAAGTCCCTGACCGGGGATATTACTTC. This sequence encodes CASSQVPDRGYYF.

V gene TRBV2 combines with J gene TRBJ2-7, with 8 bases aligning to TRBD1. The junction had 7 bases not matched to a gene; V was cut back by 4 bases and J by 5 bases. The CDR3 has 14 amino acids. Looked up from germline, CDR1 is SNHLY and CDR2 is FYNNEI. This CDR3 reads CASSVRQGAHEQYF. The DNA of the CDR3 is TGTGCCAGCAGTGTACGGCAGGGGGCCCACGAGCAGTACTTC.

This rearrangement joins TRBV7-2 to TRBJ1-6; D not resolved. Germline lookup yields CDR1 SGHTA and CDR2 FQGNSA. V was trimmed by 4 bases and J by 6 bases, leaving 7 bases between them. CDR3 length: 13 amino acids. This CDR3 reads CASSSGLNSPLHF. The CDR3 DNA is TGTGCCAGCAGCTCCGGACTTAATTCACCCCTCCACTTT. Variable domain in full (rest from reference TRBV7-2 and TRBJ1-6): GAGVSQSPSNKVTEKGKDVELRCDPISGHTALYWYRQSLGQGLEFLIYFQGNSAPDKSGLPSDRFSAERTGGSVSTLTIQRTQQEDSAVYLCASSSGLNSPLHFGNGTRLTVT.

V and J are TRBV15 and TRBJ1-4; D not resolved. The V gene's germline CDR1 is LNHNV and CDR2 YYDKDF (reference sequence). The CDR3 has 15 residues. V lost 0 bases and J lost 3, with 8 bases in between. CDR3 in amino acids: CATSRDLQPNEKLFF. The CDR3 DNA reads as TGTGCCACCAGCAGAGATCTTCAGCCTAATGAAAAACTGTTTTTT.

This clone was observed a handful of times. The V gene is TRBV29-1, the J gene TRBJ1-1, with D possibly TRBD1 on 5 matching bases. V was cut by 6 bases and J by 2 bases, with 13 bases left in between. This CDR3 spans 13 amino acids. Germline assignment: CDR1 SQVTM and CDR2 ANQGSEA. The CDR3 here is CSVHRDRNTEAFF. The CDR3, as DNA: TGCAGCGTCCACCGGGACCGCAACACTGAAGCTTTCTTT.